The rows below give T cell receptor beta chains drawn from one sample of a study of a mutant IDH1 vaccine in newly diagnosed glioma. Produced via immunoSEQ multiplex PCR; TCRdb's table is partial and in-frame only. This sample has some 58,000 clones; roughly 76% occur once, and the top ten carry roughly 5.3%. Their cognate antigens are unknown. The sequencing used PBMCs, collected from a glioma patient whose treatment included an IDH1 peptide vaccine. The origin of the receptors is a man aged 35 to 55 with glioma. The CDR3 runs from the conserved cysteine through the conserved F or W. The D gene is left open where the match is weak. For some rows the clone size is stated as once, few or many, or as a class when expanded; others skip it.

-,TRBJ1-5,-,TRBV19,TGTGCCAGTATAGACAGGAGATATAGCAATCAGCCCCAGCATTTT,CASIDRRYSNQPQHF
-,TRBJ1-2,-,TRBV6-5,TGTGCCAGCAGTTACTCGACCAGTTCCAATGGCTACACCTTC,CASSYSTSSNGYTF
-,TRBJ1-5,TRBD1,TRBV19,TGTGCCAGTAGCTACCTTCAGGGACAGAGAAGTAATCAGCCCCAGCATTTT,CASSYLQGQRSNQPQHF
-,TRBJ2-1,-,TRBV6-1,TGTGCCAGCGGACCCCGGGGCCGGAATGAGCAGTTCTTC,CASGPRGRNEQFF
-,TRBJ2-5,-,TRBV25-1,TGTGCCAGCAGTGAATTAACACTCCGGGAGACCCAGTACTTC,CASSELTLRETQYF
few,TRBJ2-2,-,TRBV5-1,TGCGCCAGCAGCTTGGGTGGGGCCACCGGGGAGCTGTTTTTT,CASSLGGATGELFF
few,TRBJ1-4,-,TRBV29-1,TGCAGCGTTGGATGGGGTGATGAAAAACTGTTTTTT,CSVGWGDEKLFF
-,TRBJ2-7,-,TRBV7-2,TGTGCCAGCAGCTTAGTGGGCCCGGCGGGCGAGCAGTACTTC,CASSLVGPAGEQYF
few,TRBJ1-2,-,TRBV2,TGTGCCAGCAGGGGACCTTACGGGGGCTACACCTTC,CASRGPYGGYTF
-,TRBJ2-6,-,TRBV7-3,TGTGCCAGCAGCTTATTCCAGGGGTCCTCTGGGGCCAACGTCCTGACTTTC,CASSLFQGSSGANVLTF
-,TRBJ2-7,TRBD2,TRBV7-2,TGTGCCAGCAGTCAGGGGACTAGCGGGAGTGGGTCCTACGAGCAGTACTTC,CASSQGTSGSGSYEQYF
once,TRBJ2-1,TRBD2,TRBV4-3,TGCGCCAGCAGCCAAGAATTGCGGGGGGGCCGATATGAGCAGTTCTTC,CASSQELRGGRYEQFF